The T cell receptor (beta chain) under discussion was sequenced for a study of T cell repertoires in cytomegalovirus infection. This clonotype was observed at least ten times. The V and J ends lost 6 bases and 6 bases respectively, with 17 bases between them. The CDR3 runs 15 residues. In germline, CDR1 is SNHLY, CDR2 FYNNEI. TCRdb reprocessed the reads with MiXCR, giving one entry per CDR3 protein. The table has around 450,000 distinct CDR3 sequences, about 11% seen once. The J gene is TRBJ2-2, the V gene TRBV2; the D gene is possibly TRBD2 (5 bases). The TCR originated in a human donor in good health (CMV status not recorded). Some clones in this sample may be carry-over from other donors' samples. Sequencing input: PBMCs. CDR3 in amino acids: CASSPRESVAGELFF. CDR3 DNA sequence: TGTGCCAGCAGCCCCCGGGAATCCGTGGCCGGGGAGCTGTTTTTT.